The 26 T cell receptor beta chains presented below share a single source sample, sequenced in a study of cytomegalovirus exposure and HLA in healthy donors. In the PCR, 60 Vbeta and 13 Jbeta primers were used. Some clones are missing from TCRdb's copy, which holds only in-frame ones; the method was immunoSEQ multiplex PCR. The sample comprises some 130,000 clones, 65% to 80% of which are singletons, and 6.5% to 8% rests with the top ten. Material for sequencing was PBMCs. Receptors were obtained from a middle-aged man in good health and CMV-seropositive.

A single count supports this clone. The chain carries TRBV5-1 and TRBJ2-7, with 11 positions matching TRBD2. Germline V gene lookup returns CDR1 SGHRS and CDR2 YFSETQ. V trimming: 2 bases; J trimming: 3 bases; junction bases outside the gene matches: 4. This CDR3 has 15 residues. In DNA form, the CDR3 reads TGCGCCAGCAGCTTCTCCGGGACTAGCGGCTACGAGCAGTACTTC. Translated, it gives CASSFSGTSGYEQYF. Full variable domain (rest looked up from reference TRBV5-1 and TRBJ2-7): KAGVTQTPRYLIKTRGQQVTLSCSPISGHRSVSWYQQTPGQGLQFLFEYFSETQRNKGNFPGRFSGRQFSNSRSEMNVSTLELGDSALYLCASSFSGTSGYEQYFGPGTRLTVT.

The CDR3 loop is CASSPGQGARGTEAFF. Written as DNA, the CDR3 is TGTGCCAGCAGCCCGGGACAGGGGGCTAGAGGGACTGAAGCTTTCTTT. The genes are TRBV5-6 and TRBJ1-1, with TRBD1 identical over 12 bases. CDR3 size: 16 residues. Germline V gives CDR1 SGHDT, CDR2 YYEEEE. The junction had 9 bases not matched to a gene; V was cut back by 4 bases and J by 5 bases.

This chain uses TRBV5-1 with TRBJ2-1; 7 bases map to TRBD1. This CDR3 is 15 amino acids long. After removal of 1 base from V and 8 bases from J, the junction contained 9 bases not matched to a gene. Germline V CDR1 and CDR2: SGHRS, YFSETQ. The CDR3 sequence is CASSLIRQGYYEQFF. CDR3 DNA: TGCGCCAGCAGCTTGATCCGACAGGGTTACTATGAGCAGTTCTTC.

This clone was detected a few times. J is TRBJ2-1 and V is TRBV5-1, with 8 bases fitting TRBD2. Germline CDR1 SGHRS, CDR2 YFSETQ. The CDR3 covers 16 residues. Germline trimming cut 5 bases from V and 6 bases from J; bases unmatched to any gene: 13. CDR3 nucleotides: TGCGCCAGCAGTCGTTTAGGAATAGCGGGGTCCAATGAGCAGTTCTTC. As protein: CASSRLGIAGSNEQFF. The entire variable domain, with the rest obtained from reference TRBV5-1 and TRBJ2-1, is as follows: KAGVTQTPRYLIKTRGQQVTLSCSPISGHRSVSWYQQTPGQGLQFLFEYFSETQRNKGNFPGRFSGRQFSNSRSEMNVSTLELGDSALYLCASSRLGIAGSNEQFFGPGTRLTVL.

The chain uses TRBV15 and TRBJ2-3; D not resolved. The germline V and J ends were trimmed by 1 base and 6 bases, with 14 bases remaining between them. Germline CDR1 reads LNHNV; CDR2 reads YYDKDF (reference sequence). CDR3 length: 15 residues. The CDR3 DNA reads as TGTGCCACCAGCAGAGTCCTCTCGGAGTTGGATACGCAGTATTTT. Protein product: CATSRVLSELDTQYF. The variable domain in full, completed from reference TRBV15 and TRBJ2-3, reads DAMVIQNPRYQVTQFGKPVTLSCSQTLNHNVMYWYQQKSSQAPKLLFHYYDKDFNNEADTPDNFQSRRPNTSFCFLDIRSPGLGDTAMYLCATSRVLSELDTQYFGPGTRLTVL.

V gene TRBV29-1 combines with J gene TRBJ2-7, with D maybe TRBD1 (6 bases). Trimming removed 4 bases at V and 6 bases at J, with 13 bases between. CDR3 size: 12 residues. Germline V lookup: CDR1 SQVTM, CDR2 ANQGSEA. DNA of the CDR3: TGCAGCGTTGGGGGGCCCTTTTGCGAGCAGTACTTC. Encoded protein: CSVGGPFCEQYF.

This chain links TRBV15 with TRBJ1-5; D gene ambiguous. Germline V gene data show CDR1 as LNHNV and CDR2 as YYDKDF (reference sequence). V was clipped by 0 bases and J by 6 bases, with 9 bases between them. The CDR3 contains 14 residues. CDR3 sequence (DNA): TGTGCCACCAGCAGAGACAGGAGGAGTCAGCCCCAGCATTTT. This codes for CATSRDRRSQPQHF.

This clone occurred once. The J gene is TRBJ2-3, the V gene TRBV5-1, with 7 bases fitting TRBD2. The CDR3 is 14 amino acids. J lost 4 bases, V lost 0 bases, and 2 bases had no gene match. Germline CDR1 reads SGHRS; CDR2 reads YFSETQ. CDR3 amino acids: CASSLDGGSDTQYF. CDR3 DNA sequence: TGCGCCAGCAGCTTGGACGGGGGGTCAGATACGCAGTATTTT. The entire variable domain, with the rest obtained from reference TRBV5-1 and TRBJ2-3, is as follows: KAGVTQTPRYLIKTRGQQVTLSCSPISGHRSVSWYQQTPGQGLQFLFEYFSETQRNKGNFPGRFSGRQFSNSRSEMNVSTLELGDSALYLCASSLDGGSDTQYFGPGTRLTVL.

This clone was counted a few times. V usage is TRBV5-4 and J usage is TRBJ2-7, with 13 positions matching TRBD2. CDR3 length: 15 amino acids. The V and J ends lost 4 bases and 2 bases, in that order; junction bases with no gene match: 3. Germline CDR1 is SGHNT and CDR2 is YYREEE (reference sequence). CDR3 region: CASSLGLAGTYEQYF. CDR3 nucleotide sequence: TGTGCCAGCAGCCTGGGACTAGCGGGGACCTACGAGCAGTACTTC.

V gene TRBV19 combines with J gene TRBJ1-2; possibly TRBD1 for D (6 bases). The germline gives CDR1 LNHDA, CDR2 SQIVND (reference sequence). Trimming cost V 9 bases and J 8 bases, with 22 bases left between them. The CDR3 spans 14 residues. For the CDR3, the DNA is TGTGCCAGCGGTACCGGGACAAGATGGGACGGCTACACCTTC. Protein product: CASGTGTRWDGYTF.

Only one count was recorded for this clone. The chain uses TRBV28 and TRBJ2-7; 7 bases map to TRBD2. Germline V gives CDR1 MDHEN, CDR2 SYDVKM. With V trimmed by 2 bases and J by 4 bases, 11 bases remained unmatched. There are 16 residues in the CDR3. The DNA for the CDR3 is TGTGCCAGCAGTTTACCTACTGCGGGGGTGGTATACGAGCAGTACTTC. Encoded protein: CASSLPTAGVVYEQYF.

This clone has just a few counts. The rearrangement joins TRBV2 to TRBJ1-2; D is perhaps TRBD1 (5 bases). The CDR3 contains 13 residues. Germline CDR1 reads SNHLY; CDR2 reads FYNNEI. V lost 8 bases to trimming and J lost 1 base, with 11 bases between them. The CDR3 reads CASRTGFNYGYTF. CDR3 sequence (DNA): TGTGCCAGCCGAACAGGTTTTAACTATGGCTACACCTTC.

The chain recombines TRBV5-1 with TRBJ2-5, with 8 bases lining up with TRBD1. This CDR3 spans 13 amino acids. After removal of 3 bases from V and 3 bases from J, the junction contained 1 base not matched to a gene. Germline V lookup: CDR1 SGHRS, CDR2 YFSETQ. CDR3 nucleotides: TGCGCCAGCAGCTCACAGGGGGAAGAGACCCAGTACTTC. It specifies CASSSQGEETQYF. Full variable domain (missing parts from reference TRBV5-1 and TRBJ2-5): KAGVTQTPRYLIKTRGQQVTLSCSPISGHRSVSWYQQTPGQGLQFLFEYFSETQRNKGNFPGRFSGRQFSNSRSEMNVSTLELGDSALYLCASSSQGEETQYFGPGTRLLVL.

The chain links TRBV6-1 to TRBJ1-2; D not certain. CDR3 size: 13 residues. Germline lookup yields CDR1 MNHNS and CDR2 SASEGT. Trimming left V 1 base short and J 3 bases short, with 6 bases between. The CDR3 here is CASSEDTDYGYTF. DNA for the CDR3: TGTGCCAGCAGTGAAGACACCGACTATGGCTACACCTTC.

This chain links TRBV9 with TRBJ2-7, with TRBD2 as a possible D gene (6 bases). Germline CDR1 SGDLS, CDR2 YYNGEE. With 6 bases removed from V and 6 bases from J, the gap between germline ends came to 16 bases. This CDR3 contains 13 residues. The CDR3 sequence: CASNRDSLGEQYF. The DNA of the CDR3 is TGTGCCAGCAACCGGGACTCTCTTGGCGAGCAGTACTTC.

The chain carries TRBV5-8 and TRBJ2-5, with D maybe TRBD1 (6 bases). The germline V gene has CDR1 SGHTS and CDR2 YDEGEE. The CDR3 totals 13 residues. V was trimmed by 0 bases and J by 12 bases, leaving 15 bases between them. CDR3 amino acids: CASSLGGRGTEYF. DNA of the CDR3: TGTGCCAGCAGCTTGGGGGGCAGGGGAACCGAGTACTTC.

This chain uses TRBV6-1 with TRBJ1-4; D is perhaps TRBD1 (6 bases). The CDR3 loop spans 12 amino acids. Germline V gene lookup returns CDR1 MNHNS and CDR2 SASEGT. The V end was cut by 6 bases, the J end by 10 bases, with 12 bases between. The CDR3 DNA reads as TGTGCCAGCAGCTTCGAGGGGGTAAAACTGTTTTTT. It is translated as CASSFEGVKLFF.

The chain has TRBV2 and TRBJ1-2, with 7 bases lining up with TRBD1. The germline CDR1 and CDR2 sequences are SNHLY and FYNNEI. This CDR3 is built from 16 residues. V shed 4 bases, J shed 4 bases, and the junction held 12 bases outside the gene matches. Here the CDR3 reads CASSVSRDSFPYGYTF. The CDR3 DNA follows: TGTGCCAGCAGTGTTAGCCGGGACAGCTTTCCCTATGGCTACACCTTC.

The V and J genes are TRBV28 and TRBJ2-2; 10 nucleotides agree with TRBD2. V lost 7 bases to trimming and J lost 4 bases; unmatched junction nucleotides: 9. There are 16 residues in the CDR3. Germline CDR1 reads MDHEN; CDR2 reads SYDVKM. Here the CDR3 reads CASIYSGRSSTGELFF. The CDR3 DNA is TGTGCCAGCATCTATAGCGGGAGGAGTAGCACCGGGGAGCTGTTTTTT.

CDR3: CASSQGEMGLLTADTQYF. The CDR3 bases are TGTGCCAGCAGCCAAGGGGAAATGGGGCTACTCACTGCAGATACGCAGTATTTT. The V and J genes are TRBV4-2 and TRBJ2-3, with D maybe TRBD1 (5 bases). Germline V lookup: CDR1 LGHNA, CDR2 YNFKEQ. V was shortened by 1 base and J by 4 bases, with 21 bases between the two germline ends. This CDR3 spans 18 amino acids.

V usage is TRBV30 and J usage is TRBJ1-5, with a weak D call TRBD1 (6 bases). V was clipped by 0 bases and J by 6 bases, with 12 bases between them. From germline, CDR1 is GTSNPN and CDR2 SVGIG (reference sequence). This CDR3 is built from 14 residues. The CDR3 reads CAWSVRGGGQPQHF. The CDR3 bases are TGTGCCTGGAGTGTAAGGGGGGGTGGTCAGCCCCAGCATTTT.

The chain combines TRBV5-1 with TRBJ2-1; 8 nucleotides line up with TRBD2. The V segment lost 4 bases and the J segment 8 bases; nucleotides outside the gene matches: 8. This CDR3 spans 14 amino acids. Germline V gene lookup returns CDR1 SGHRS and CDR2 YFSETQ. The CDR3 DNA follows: TGCGCCAGCAGCACGGGGACTAGTTGGCATGAGCAGTTCTTC. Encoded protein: CASSTGTSWHEQFF.

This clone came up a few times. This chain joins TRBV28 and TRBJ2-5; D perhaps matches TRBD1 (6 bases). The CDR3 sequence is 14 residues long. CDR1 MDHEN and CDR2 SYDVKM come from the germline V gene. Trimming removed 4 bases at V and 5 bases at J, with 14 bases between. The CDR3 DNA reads TGTGCCAGCAGTTCCGGGGCAGGGGACGAGACCCAGTACTTC. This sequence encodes CASSSGAGDETQYF.

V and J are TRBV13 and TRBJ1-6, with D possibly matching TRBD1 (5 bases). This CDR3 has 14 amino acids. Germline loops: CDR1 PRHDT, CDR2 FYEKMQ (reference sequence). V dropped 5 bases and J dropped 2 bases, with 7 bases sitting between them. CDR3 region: CASSQTAYNSPLHF. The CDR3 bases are TGTGCCAGCAGCCAGACAGCCTATAATTCACCCCTCCACTTT.

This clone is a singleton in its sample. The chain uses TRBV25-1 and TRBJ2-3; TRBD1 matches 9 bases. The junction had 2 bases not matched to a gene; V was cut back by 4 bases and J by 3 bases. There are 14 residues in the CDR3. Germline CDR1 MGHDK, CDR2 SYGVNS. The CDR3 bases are TGTGCCAGCAGTGCAGACAGGGGGACAGATACGCAGTATTTT. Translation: CASSADRGTDTQYF.

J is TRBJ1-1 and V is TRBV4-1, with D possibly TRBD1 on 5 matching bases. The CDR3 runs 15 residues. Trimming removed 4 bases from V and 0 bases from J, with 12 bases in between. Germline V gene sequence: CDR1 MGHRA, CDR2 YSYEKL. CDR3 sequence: CASSRGGRLNTEAFF. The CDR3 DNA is TGCGCCAGCAGCCGGGGGGGGAGGTTGAACACTGAAGCTTTCTTT.